A selection of T cell receptor beta chains follows, all from one sample in a study of breast tumors, draining lymph nodes, adjacent tissues. TCRdb re-called the multiplex PCR reads with MiXCR, one entry per CDR3 protein. The sample lists 150,000 to 200,000 distinct CDR3 sequences; 25% to 40% were seen once. The sample comprised axillary lymph node tissue. These receptors all come from a female donor with breast cancer. Some clones in this sample may be carry-over from other donors' samples. CDR3s include the opening cysteine and the closing phenylalanine or tryptophan. The D gene is left open where the match is weak. Size tells how often a clone was seen (once, few, many) or the class of an expanded clone, and some rows leave it out.

>TRBV10-2|TRBJ2-2|TRBD2|many
CASSWTRGELFF
TGCGCCAGCAGTTGGACTAGAGGGGAGCTGTTTTTT
>TRBV29-1|TRBJ2-1|NA|NA
CSPQRANFYNEQFF
TGCAGCCCCCAGCGGGCAAACTTCTACAATGAGCAGTTCTTC
>TRBV19|TRBJ1-3|NA|many
CASTSLGIDSGNTIYF
TGTGCCAGTACCTCGTTGGGTATAGACTCTGGAAACACCATATATTTT
>TRBV27|TRBJ2-3|NA|many
CASSTETGRTDTQYF
TGTGCCAGCAGTACAGAGACAGGACGCACAGATACGCAGTATTTT
>TRBV9|TRBJ2-5|TRBD2|many
CASSVGTSGSQETQYF
TGTGCCAGCAGCGTTGGGACTAGCGGATCACAAGAGACCCAGTACTTC
>TRBV4-1|TRBJ2-5|TRBD1|many
CASSQEDRGNQETQYF
TGCGCCAGCAGCCAAGAGGACAGGGGTAACCAAGAGACCCAGTACTTC
>TRBV11-3|TRBJ2-1|NA|many
CASSLLALYNEQFF
TGTGCCAGCAGCTTACTAGCGCTTTACAATGAGCAGTTCTTC
>TRBV12-3/TRBV12-4|TRBJ2-1|NA|many
CASSLGRGYNEQFF
TGTGCCAGCAGTTTAGGCCGAGGCTACAATGAGCAGTTCTTC
>TRBV20-1|TRBJ2-1|NA|many
CSARDGNLGYEQFF
TGCAGTGCTAGAGATGGGAACCTAGGCTATGAGCAGTTCTTC
>TRBV7-2|TRBJ2-3|NA|many
CASSLALYSSTDTQYF
TGTGCCAGCAGCTTAGCCTTGTACTCCAGCACAGATACGCAGTATTTT
>TRBV6-5|TRBJ2-2|NA|many
CASRWAGELFF
TGTGCCAGCAGATGGGCCGGGGAGCTGTTTTTT
>TRBV6-2/TRBV6-3|TRBJ1-5|NA|few
CASSSLVNQPQHF
TGTGCCAGCAGTTCGCTTGTTAATCAGCCCCAGCATTTT
>TRBV19|TRBJ2-2|TRBD2|few
CASSSGTSGSGELFF
TGTGCCAGTAGTTCAGGGACTAGCGGTTCCGGGGAGCTGTTTTTT
>TRBV13|TRBJ1-1|NA|NA
CASSLSLAGEAFF
TGTGCCAGCAGCCTTTCCCTGGCGGGGGAAGCTTTCTTT
>TRBV7-9|TRBJ1-6|NA|many
CASSKTGTGSPLHF
TGTGCCAGCAGCAAGACCGGGACCGGTTCACCCCTCCACTTT
>TRBV20-1|TRBJ2-5|TRBD1|many
CSAIPLLTGKETQYF
TGCAGTGCTATCCCCCTATTGACAGGGAAGGAGACCCAGTACTTC
>TRBV6-5|TRBJ2-1|NA|NA
CASSAWGAVGNEQFF
TGTGCCAGCAGTGCTTGGGGGGCAGTTGGTAATGAGCAGTTCTTC
>TRBV10-3|TRBJ2-7|TRBD1|many
CAIKDRGQSYEQYF
TGTGCCATCAAAGACAGGGGGCAATCCTACGAGCAGTACTTC
>TRBV2|TRBJ1-4|NA|once
CASSIPASSNEKLFF
TGTGCCAGCAGTATTCCCGCTTCCTCTAATGAAAAACTGTTTTTT
>TRBV9|TRBJ2-3|NA|many
CASSTLDTQYF
TGTGCCAGCAGCACACTGGATACGCAGTATTTT
>TRBV27|TRBJ1-2|NA|few
CASSLVGTRHHGYTF
TGTGCCAGCAGTTTAGTCGGGACAAGGCACCATGGCTACACCTTC
>TRBV20-1|TRBJ2-5|TRBD1|NA
CSARRQGGPETQYF
TGCAGTGCTAGGCGACAGGGGGGGCCAGAGACCCAGTACTTC
>TRBV7-2|TRBJ2-1|NA|many
CASSLAVLALNNEQFF
TGTGCCAGCAGCTTAGCGGTGCTAGCCCTGAATAATGAGCAGTTCTTC
>TRBV11-3|TRBJ2-7|TRBD1|few
CASSLGQASEQYF
TGTGCCAGCAGCTTGGGACAGGCCTCCGAGCAGTACTTC
>TRBV4-2|TRBJ1-1|NA|NA
CASSQDRSGLMNTEAFF
TGTGCCAGCAGCCAAGATAGGTCGGGACTTATGAACACTGAAGCTTTCTTT
>TRBV20-1|TRBJ2-3|TRBD2|NA
CSAAIISGESTDTQYF
TGCAGTGCCGCGATAATTAGCGGGGAGAGCACAGATACGCAGTATTTT
>TRBV12-3/TRBV12-4|TRBJ2-7|TRBD1|many
CASSVMTGMDEQYF
TGTGCCAGCAGTGTAATGACAGGGATGGACGAGCAGTACTTC
>TRBV7-6|TRBJ1-3|TRBD1|many
CASSNRQGSGNTIYF
TGTGCCAGCAGCAACAGACAGGGCTCTGGAAACACCATATATTTT
>TRBV2|TRBJ2-7|NA|many
CANLDTLSSYEQYF
TGTGCCAACCTTGACACTTTAAGCTCCTACGAGCAGTACTTC
>TRBV30|TRBJ2-1|NA|NA
CAWSVVRAPYNEQFF
TGTGCCTGGAGTGTAGTACGGGCCCCCTACAATGAGCAGTTCTTC
>TRBV6-6|TRBJ1-1|NA|NA
CASFRPVNTEAFF
TGTGCCAGCTTTCGGCCTGTGAACACTGAAGCTTTCTTT
>TRBV18|TRBJ2-1|TRBD2|NA
CASSPLSGSSYNEQFF
TGTGCCAGCTCACCACTCAGCGGGAGCTCCTACAATGAGCAGTTCTTC
>TRBV19|TRBJ1-2|NA|NA
CAIMTSASWASYGYTF
TGTGCCATAATGACAAGTGCTTCCTGGGCGTCCTATGGCTACACCTTC
>TRBV3-1|TRBJ2-3|NA|NA
CASRAGRLDTQYF
TGTGCCAGCAGGGCCGGGCGTTTAGATACGCAGTATTTT
>TRBV5-6|TRBJ2-1|TRBD1|few
CASSFPAGGVGNEQFF
TGTGCCAGCAGCTTTCCGGCAGGGGGCGTCGGCAATGAGCAGTTCTTC
>TRBV7-9|TRBJ2-2|NA|many
CASSPSGSRNTGELFF
TGTGCCAGCAGCCCCTCTGGTTCACGGAACACCGGGGAGCTGTTTTTT
>TRBV2|TRBJ2-3|NA|NA
CASRDGGAATDTQYF
TGTGCCAGCAGAGATGGGGGAGCGGCGACAGATACGCAGTATTTT
>TRBV3-1|TRBJ1-2|TRBD1|few
CASSQATGGIGGYTF
TGTGCCAGCAGCCAAGCGACAGGGGGAATAGGTGGCTACACCTTC
>TRBV2|TRBJ1-1|NA|few
CASSRGAGTEAFF
TGTGCCAGCAGCCGGGGGGCTGGGACTGAAGCTTTCTTT
>TRBV9|TRBJ1-2|NA|many
CASSARGEGGYGYTF
TGTGCCAGCAGCGCGCGGGGGGAGGGCGGCTATGGCTACACCTTC
>TRBV20-1|TRBJ1-3|NA|NA
CSARDASSALNTIYF
TGCAGTGCTAGAGATGCCAGCAGTGCATTGAACACCATATATTTT
>TRBV15|TRBJ2-5|NA|many
CATSSLPIGRLQETQYF
TGTGCCACCAGCAGCCTCCCCATCGGACGTCTCCAAGAGACCCAGTACTTC
>TRBV5-5|TRBJ2-6|NA|many
CASSPPGVGANVLTF
TGTGCCAGCAGCCCCCCAGGGGTTGGGGCCAACGTCCTGACTTTC
>TRBV9|TRBJ2-3|TRBD2|many
CASSVDGGGNTDTQYF
TGTGCCAGCAGCGTAGATGGCGGGGGTAACACAGATACGCAGTATTTT
>TRBV10-2|TRBJ2-1|NA|many
CASSESRSSYNEQFF
TGCGCCAGCAGTGAGTCGCGGAGTTCCTACAATGAGCAGTTCTTC
>TRBV2|TRBJ2-7|NA|many
CASSDVREQYF
TGTGCCAGCAGTGATGTTAGGGAGCAGTACTTC
>TRBV28|TRBJ1-5|NA|few
CASSLYRGDSNQPQHF
TGTGCCAGCAGTTTATATAGAGGCGATAGCAATCAGCCCCAGCATTTT
>TRBV7-9|TRBJ1-3|TRBD1|many
CASRTDRGTGNTIYF
TGTGCCAGCAGAACGGACAGGGGGACTGGAAACACCATATATTTT
>TRBV10-3|TRBJ1-4|NA|many
CAISDGKRATNEKLFF
TGTGCCATCAGTGACGGAAAGCGAGCAACTAATGAAAAACTGTTTTTT
>TRBV20-1|TRBJ2-7|NA|many
CSAAPVEEQYF
TGCAGTGCCGCCCCGGTAGAAGAGCAGTACTTC
>TRBV19|TRBJ1-2|NA|many
CASSITGALSLGYTF
TGTGCCAGTAGTATAACCGGGGCCTTATCCTTGGGCTACACCTTC
>TRBV20-1|TRBJ2-6|NA|NA
CSARDRSSGANVLSF
TGCAGTGCTAGAGACAGGAGCTCTGGGGCCAACGTCCTGTCTTTC
>TRBV9|TRBJ2-5|NA|NA
CASSVSGEGGQETQYF
TGTGCCAGCAGCGTTTCGGGGGAGGGGGGCCAAGAGACCCAGTACTTC
>TRBV18|TRBJ2-5|TRBD2|few
CASSPRLSGGTLQETQYF
TGTGCCAGCTCACCACGTCTCTCCGGGGGGACTCTACAAGAGACCCAGTACTTC
>TRBV4-1|TRBJ1-4|TRBD1|NA
CASSQGLGTGGGPGEKLFF
TGCGCCAGCAGCCAAGGCCTAGGGACAGGGGGCGGTCCTGGGGAAAAACTGTTTTTT
>TRBV9|TRBJ2-1|TRBD2|many
CASSDSRLAGYNEQFF
TGTGCCAGCAGCGACTCGAGACTAGCGGGGTACAATGAGCAGTTCTTC
>TRBV9|TRBJ2-2|TRBD1|many
CASSADRGSAGELFF
TGTGCCAGCAGCGCGGACAGGGGAAGCGCCGGGGAGCTGTTTTTT
>TRBV6-5|TRBJ2-3|TRBD1|many
CASSLDRGAQYF
TGTGCCAGCAGCCTGGACAGGGGGGCGCAGTATTTT
>TRBV4-2|TRBJ2-3|NA|once
CASSAGRRGDTQYF
TGTGCCAGCAGCGCGGGCCGGCGTGGAGATACGCAGTATTTT
>TRBV18|TRBJ1-5|NA|many
CASSPEGNQPQHF
TGTGCCAGCTCACCTGAGGGCAATCAGCCCCAGCATTTT